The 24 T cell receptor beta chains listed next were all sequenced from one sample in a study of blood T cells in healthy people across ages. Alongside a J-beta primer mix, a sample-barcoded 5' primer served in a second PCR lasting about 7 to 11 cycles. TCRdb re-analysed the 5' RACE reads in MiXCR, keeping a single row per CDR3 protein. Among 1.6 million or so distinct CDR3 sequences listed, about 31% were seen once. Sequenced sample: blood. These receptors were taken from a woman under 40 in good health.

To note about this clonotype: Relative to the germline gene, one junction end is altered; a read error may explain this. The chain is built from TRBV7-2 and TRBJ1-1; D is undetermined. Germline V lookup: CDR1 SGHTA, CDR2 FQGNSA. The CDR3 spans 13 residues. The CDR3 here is CAGSLMRATEAFF. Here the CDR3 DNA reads TGTGCCGGCAGCTTAATGAGGGCTACTGAAGCTTTCTTT.

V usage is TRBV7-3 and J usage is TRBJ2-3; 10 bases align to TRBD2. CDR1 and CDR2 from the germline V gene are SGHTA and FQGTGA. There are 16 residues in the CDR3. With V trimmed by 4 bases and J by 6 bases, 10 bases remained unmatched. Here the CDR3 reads CASSSLVAGGLDTQYF. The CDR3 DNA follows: TGTGCCAGCAGCTCCCTCGTAGCGGGAGGTCTTGATACGCAGTATTTT.

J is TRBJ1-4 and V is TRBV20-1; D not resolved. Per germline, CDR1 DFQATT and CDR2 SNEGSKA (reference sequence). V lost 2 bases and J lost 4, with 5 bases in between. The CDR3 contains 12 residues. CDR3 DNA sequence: TGCAGTGCTAGACCGGTTAATGAAAAACTGTTTTTT. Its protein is CSARPVNEKLFF.

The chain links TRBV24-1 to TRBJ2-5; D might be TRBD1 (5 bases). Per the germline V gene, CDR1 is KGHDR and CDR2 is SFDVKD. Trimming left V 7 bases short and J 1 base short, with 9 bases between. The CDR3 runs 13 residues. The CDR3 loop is CATSDSAQETQYF. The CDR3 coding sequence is TGTGCCACCAGCGACAGTGCCCAAGAGACCCAGTACTTC.

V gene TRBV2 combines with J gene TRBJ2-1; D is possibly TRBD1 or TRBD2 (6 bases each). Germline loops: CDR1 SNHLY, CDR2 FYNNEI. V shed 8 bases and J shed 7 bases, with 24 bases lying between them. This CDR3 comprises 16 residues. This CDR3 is CASLIRAAGQRNEQFF. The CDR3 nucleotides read TGTGCCAGCCTTATTAGGGCGGCGGGACAAAGAAATGAGCAGTTCTTC. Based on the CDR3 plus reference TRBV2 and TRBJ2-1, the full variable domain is EPEVTQTPSHQVTQMGQEVILRCVPISNHLYFYWYRQILGQKVEFLVSFYNNEISEKSEIFDDQFSVERPDGSNFTLKIRSTKLEDSAMYFCASLIRAAGQRNEQFFGPGTRLTVL.

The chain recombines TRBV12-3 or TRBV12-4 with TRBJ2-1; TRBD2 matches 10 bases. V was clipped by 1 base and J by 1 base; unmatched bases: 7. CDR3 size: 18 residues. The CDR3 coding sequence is TGTGCCAGCAGTTTAGGGGGGAGCGGGAGGGGGTCCTACAATGAGCAGTTCTTC. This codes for CASSLGGSGRGSYNEQFF.

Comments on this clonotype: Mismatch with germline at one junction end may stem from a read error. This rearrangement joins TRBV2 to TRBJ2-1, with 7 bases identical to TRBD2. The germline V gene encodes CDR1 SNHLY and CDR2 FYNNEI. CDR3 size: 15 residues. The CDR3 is CASRGEGNSYNGQFF. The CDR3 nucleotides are TGTGCCAGCAGGGGGGAGGGGAACTCCTACAATGGGCAGTTCTTC.

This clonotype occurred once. The CDR3: CASSTGTGKANYGYTF. The CDR3 DNA is TGTGCCAGCAGCACCGGGACAGGGAAAGCTAACTATGGCTACACCTTC. V usage is TRBV3-1 and J usage is TRBJ1-2, with TRBD1 identical over 9 bases. With V trimmed by 5 bases and J by 0 bases, 7 bases remained unmatched. The CDR3 covers 16 residues. CDR1 LGHDT and CDR2 YNNKEL come from the germline V gene (reference sequence). The full variable domain, with the rest looked up from reference TRBV3-1 and TRBJ1-2, is DTAVSQTPKYLVTQMGNDKSIKCEQNLGHDTMYWYKQDSKKFLKIMFSYNNKELIINETVPNRFSPKSPDKAHLNLHINSLELGDSAVYFCASSTGTGKANYGYTFGSGTRLTVV.

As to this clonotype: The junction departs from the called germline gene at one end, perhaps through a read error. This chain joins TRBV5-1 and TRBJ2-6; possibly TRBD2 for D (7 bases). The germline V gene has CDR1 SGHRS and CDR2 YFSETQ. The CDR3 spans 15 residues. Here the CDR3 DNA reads TGCGCCGGCAGCGGGGACACTGCTGGGGCCAACGTCCTGACTTTC. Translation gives CAGSGDTAGANVLTF.

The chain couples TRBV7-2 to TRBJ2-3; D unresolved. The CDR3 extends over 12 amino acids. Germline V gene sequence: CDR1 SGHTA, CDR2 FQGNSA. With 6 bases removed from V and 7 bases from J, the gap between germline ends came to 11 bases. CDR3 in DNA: TGTGCCAGCAGAGTAGATTGGTATACGCAGTATTTT. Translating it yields CASRVDWYTQYF.

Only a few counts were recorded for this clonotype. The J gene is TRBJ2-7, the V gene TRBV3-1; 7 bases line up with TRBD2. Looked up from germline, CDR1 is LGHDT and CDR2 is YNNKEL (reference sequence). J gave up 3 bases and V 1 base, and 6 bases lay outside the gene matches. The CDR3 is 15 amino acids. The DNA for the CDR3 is TGTGCCAGCAGCCAAGGGCTAGCGGACCTCTACGAGCAGTACTTC. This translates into CASSQGLADLYEQYF.

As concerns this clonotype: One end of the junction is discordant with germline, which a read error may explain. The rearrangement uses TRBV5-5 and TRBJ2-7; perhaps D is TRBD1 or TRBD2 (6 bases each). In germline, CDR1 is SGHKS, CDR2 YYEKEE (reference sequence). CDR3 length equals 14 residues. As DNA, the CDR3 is TGTGCCAGCAGCGCCGTCGGGGGCAGCTACGTGCAGTACTTC. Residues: CASSAVGGSYVQYF.

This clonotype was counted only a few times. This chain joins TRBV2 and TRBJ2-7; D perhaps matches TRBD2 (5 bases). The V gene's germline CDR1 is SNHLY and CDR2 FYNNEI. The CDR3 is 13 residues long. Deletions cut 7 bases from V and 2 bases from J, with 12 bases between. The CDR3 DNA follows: TGTGCCAGCATTGGGTCGGGAACCTACGAGCAGTACTTC. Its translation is CASIGSGTYEQYF.

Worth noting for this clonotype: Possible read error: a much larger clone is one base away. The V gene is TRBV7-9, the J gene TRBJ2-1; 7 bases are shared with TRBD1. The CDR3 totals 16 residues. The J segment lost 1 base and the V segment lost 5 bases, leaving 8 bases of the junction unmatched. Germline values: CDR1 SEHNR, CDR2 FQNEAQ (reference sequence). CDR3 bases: TGTGCCAGCAGCCCGACAGGGAGAGGGTCCTACAATGAGCAGTTCTTC. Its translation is CASSPTGRGSYNEQFF.

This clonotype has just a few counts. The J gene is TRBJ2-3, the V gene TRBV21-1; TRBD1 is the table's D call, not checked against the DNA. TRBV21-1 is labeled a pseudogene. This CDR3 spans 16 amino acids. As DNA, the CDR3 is TGTGCCAGCAGCAAAGGGGTAACAGGGGGCACAGATACGCAGTATTTT. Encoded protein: CASSKGVTGGTDTQYF.

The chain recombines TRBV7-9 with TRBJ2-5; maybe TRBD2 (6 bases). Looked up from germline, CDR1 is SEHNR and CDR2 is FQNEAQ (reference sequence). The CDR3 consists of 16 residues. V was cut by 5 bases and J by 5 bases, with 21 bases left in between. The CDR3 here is CASSLPRSGGSETQYF. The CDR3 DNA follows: TGTGCCAGCAGCCTTCCTCGGAGTGGAGGGTCGGAGACCCAGTACTTC. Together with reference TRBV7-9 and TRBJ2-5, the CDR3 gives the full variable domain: DTGVSQNPRHKITKRGQNVTFRCDPISEHNRLYWYRQTLGQGPEFLTYFQNEAQLEKSRLLSDRFSAERPKGSFSTLEIQRTEQGDSAMYLCASSLPRSGGSETQYFGPGTRLLVL.

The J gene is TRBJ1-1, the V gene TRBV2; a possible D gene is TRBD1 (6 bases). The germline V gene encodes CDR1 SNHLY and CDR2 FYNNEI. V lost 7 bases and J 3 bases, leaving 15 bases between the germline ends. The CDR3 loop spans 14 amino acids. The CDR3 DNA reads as TGTGCCAGCACAACAGGGAGGATTGACACTGAAGCTTTCTTT. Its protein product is CASTTGRIDTEAFF.

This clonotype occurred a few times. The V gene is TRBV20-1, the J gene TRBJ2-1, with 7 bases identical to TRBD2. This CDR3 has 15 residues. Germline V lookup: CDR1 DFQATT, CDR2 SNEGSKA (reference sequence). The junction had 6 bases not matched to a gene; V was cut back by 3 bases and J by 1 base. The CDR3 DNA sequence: TGCAGTGCTAGCCCCACTAGCGTATCCTACAATGAGCAGTTCTTC. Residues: CSASPTSVSYNEQFF.

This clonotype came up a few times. The CDR3 spells CSARPGFSRRGSYEQYF. The CDR3 region has the DNA TGCAGTGCCCGACCTGGCTTCAGCCGTAGGGGCTCGTACGAGCAGTACTTC. V and J are TRBV20-1 and TRBJ2-7, with D maybe TRBD1 (5 bases). The CDR3 is 17 residues long. Germline-derived CDR1 and CDR2 are DFQATT and SNEGSKA (reference sequence). With 6 bases removed from V and 4 bases from J, the gap between germline ends came to 28 bases.

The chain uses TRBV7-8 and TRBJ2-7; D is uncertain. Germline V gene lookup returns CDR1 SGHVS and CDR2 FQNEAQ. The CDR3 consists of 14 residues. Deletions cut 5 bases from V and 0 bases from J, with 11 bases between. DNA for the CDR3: TGTGCCAGCAGCGAAGACCCCAGCTCCTACGAGCAGTACTTC. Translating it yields CASSEDPSSYEQYF.

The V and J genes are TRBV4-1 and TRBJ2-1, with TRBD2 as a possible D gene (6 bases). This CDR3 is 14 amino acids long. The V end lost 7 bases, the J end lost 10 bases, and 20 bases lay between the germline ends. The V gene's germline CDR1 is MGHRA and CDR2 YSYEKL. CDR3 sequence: CASTPGPGAGEQFF. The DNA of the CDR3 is TGCGCCAGCACCCCGGGTCCGGGAGCGGGCGAGCAGTTCTTC.

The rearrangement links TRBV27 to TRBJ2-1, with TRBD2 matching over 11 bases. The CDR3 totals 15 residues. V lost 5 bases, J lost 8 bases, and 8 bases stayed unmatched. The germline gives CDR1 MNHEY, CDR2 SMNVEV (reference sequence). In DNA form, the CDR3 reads TGTGCCAGCAGTAACTTAGCGGGAGGGCTATATGAGCAGTTCTTC. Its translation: CASSNLAGGLYEQFF.

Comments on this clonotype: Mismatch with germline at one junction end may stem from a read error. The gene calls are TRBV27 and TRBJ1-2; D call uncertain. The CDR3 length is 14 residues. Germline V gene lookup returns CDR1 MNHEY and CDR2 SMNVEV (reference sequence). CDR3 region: CASSPTGPIYGCTF. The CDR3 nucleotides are TGTGCCAGCAGTCCCACCGGACCAATCTATGGCTGCACCTTC.

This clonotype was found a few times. The CDR3 is CASSQGPRGQGPNQPQHF. CDR3 nucleotides: TGCGCCAGCAGCCAAGGGCCGCGGGGACAGGGGCCCAATCAGCCCCAGCATTTT. The J gene is TRBJ1-5, the V gene TRBV4-1, with 10 bases identical to TRBD1. CDR1 MGHRA and CDR2 YSYEKL come from the germline V gene. With V trimmed by 1 base and J by 3 bases, 9 bases remained unmatched. The CDR3 consists of 18 residues.